This is a list of T cell receptor beta chains from one sample in a study of identical twins. TCRdb reprocessed the 5' RACE reads with MiXCR, giving one entry per CDR3 protein. The profile covers approximately 210,000 distinct CDR3 sequences, with around 6.5% appearing a single time and roughly 14% taken by the ten largest. These data also featured in a second study, about T cells expressing NK-cell markers.

The sequenced material came from CD8+ T cells sorted from blood. The receptors originated from a young woman in good health. The CDR3 runs from the conserved cysteine through the conserved F or W.

cdr3_aa j_call v_call
CASSSSGQPITDTQYF TRBJ2-3 TRBV9
CASSVPGGRSSRGYTF TRBJ1-2 TRBV10-2
CASSFGARNEQFF TRBJ2-1 TRBV12-3/TRBV12-4
CASSTQRVGTNTGELFF TRBJ2-2 TRBV9
CASSGTHRDRGFRDEQFF TRBJ2-1 TRBV5-5
CSALNINEQFF TRBJ2-1 TRBV20-1
CASSLDRPGLNTGELFF TRBJ2-2 TRBV12-3/TRBV12-4
CASSQLAEFYEQYF TRBJ2-7 TRBV12-3/TRBV12-4
CASLVGGTQYF TRBJ2-5 TRBV6-5
CASSPYGQLAEKLFF TRBJ1-4 TRBV18
CSARGGGGYEQYF TRBJ2-7 TRBV20-1
CASSLGQEHSPLHF TRBJ1-6 TRBV7-8
CASSLWSDQETQYF TRBJ2-5 TRBV27
CASTRQKHTGELFF TRBJ2-2 TRBV11-2
CASSSGGAVDTQYF TRBJ2-3 TRBV5-6
CATSSEGRYNEQFF TRBJ2-1 TRBV15
CSVGGGGGRNTEAFF TRBJ1-1 TRBV29-1
CASRGGRALSNEQFF TRBJ2-1 TRBV12-3/TRBV12-4
CASSFGSGSTEAFF TRBJ1-1 TRBV11-2
CASSHGYEQYF TRBJ2-7 TRBV14
CSVETQAGKLFF TRBJ1-4 TRBV29-1
CASSPSPGQGYGYTF TRBJ1-2 TRBV7-6
CASSGERGRGNTDTQYF TRBJ2-3 TRBV9
CASSLALGNTEAFF TRBJ1-1 TRBV7-9
CASSSALTGELFF TRBJ2-2 TRBV12-3/TRBV12-4
CASSSGTLTDTRYF TRBJ2-3 TRBV3-1
CASSLVPGSTTNEKLFF TRBJ1-4 TRBV7-2
CASRGGEGSYNEQFF TRBJ2-1 TRBV25-1
CASSVLANTEAFF TRBJ1-1 TRBV25-1
CSGSGPGTDTQYF TRBJ2-3 TRBV29-1
CASSFWTSGGPFNNEQFF TRBJ2-1 TRBV7-8
CASSTILGVDEQFF TRBJ2-1 TRBV11-2
CASSYRAQGPLGEQYF TRBJ2-7 TRBV6-2/TRBV6-3
CASSSTTGYGNEQFF TRBJ2-1 TRBV7-9
CASSTLAGQLYNEQFF TRBJ2-1 TRBV7-3
CASSFLAGGPDQRETQYF TRBJ2-5 TRBV11-1